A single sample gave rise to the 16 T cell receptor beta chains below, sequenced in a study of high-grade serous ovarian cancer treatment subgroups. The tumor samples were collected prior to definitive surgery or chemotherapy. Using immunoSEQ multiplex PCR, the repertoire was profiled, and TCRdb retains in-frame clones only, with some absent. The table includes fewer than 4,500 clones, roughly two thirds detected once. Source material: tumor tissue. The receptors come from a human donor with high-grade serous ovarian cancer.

The DNA for the CDR3 is TGTGCCAGCAGCGCCCCTTTACAGGGGGCGAGTGAAAAACTGTTTTTT. Translation gives CASSAPLQGASEKLFF. The chain joins TRBV7-9 to TRBJ1-4, with 9 bases lining up with TRBD1. CDR3 size: 16 residues. Looked up from germline, CDR1 is SEHNR and CDR2 is FQNEAQ (reference sequence). Trimming at V came to 5 bases and at J to 7 bases, leaving 11 bases not matched to a gene.

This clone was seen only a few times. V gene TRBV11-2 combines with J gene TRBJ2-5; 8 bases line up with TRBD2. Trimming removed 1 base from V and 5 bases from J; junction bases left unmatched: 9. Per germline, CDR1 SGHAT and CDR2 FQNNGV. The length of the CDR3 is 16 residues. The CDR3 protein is CASSLGELAAGETQYF. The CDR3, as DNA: TGTGCCAGCAGCTTAGGAGAACTAGCGGCCGGGGAGACCCAGTACTTC.

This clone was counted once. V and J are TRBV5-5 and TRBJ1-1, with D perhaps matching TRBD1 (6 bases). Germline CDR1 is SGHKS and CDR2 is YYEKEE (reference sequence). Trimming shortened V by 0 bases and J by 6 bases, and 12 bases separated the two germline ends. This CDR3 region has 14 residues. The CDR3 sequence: CASSLATGPSEAFF. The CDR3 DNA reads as TGTGCCAGCAGCTTGGCGACAGGCCCTTCTGAAGCTTTCTTT. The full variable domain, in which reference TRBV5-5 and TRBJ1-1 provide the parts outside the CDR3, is DAGVTQSPTHLIKTRGQQVTLRCSPISGHKSVSWYQQVLGQGPQFIFQYYEKEERGRGNFPDRFSARQFPNYSSELNVNALLLGDSALYLCASSLATGPSEAFFGQGTRLTVV.

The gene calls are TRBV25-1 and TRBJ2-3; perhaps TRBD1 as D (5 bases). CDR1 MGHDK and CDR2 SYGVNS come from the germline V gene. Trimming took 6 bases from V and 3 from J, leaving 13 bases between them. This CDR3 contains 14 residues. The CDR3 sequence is CASSPRQRTDTQYF. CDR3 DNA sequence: TGTGCCAGCAGCCCTCGACAGCGTACAGATACGCAGTATTTT.

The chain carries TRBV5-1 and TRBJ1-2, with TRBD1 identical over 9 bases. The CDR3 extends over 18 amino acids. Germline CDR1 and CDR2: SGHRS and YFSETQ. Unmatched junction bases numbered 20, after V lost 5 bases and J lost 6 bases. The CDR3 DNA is TGCGCCAGCAGTCATTCGACAGGGGGGAAGACAGGCTCAGATGGCTACACCTTC. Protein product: CASSHSTGGKTGSDGYTF. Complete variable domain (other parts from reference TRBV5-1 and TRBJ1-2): KAGVTQTPRYLIKTRGQQVTLSCSPISGHRSVSWYQQTPGQGLQFLFEYFSETQRNKGNFPGRFSGRQFSNSRSEMNVSTLELGDSALYLCASSHSTGGKTGSDGYTFGSGTRLTVV.

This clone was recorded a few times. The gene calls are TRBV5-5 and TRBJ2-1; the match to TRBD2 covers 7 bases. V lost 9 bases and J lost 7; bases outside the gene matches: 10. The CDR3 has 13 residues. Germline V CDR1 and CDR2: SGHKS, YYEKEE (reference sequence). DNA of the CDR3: TGTGCCACCCGGGGGGTCCCTCGAAATGAGCAGTTCTTC. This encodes CATRGVPRNEQFF.

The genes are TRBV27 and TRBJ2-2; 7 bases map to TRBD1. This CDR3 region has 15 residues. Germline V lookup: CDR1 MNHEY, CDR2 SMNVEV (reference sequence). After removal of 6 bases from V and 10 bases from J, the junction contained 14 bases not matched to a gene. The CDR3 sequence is CASRQPTGTPAELFF. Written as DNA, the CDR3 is TGTGCCAGCAGACAACCGACAGGGACACCGGCGGAGCTGTTTTTT.

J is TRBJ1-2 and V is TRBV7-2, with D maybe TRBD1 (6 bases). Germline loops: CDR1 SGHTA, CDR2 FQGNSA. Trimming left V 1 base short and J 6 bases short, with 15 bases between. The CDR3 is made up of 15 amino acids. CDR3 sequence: CASSLDGGRRDGYTF. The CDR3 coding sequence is TGTGCCAGCAGCTTAGACGGGGGGCGGAGAGATGGCTACACCTTC.

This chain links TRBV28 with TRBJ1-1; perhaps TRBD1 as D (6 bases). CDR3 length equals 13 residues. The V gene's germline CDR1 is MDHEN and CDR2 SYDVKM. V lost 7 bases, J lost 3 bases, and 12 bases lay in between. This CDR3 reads CASTGGQYTEAFF. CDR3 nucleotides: TGTGCCAGCACGGGGGGGCAGTACACTGAAGCTTTCTTT. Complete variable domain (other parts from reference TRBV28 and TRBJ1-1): DVKVTQSSRYLVKRTGEKVFLECVQDMDHENMFWYRQDPGLGLRLIYFSYDVKMKEKGDIPEGYSVSREKKERFSLILESASTNQTSMYLCASTGGQYTEAFFGQGTRLTVV.

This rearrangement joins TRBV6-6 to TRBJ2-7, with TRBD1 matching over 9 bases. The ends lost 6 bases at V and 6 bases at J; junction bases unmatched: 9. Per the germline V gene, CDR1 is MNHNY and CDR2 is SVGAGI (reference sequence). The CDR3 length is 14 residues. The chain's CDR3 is CASRPGTGRAEQYF. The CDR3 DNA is TGTGCCAGCAGACCCGGGACAGGGAGGGCCGAGCAGTACTTC.

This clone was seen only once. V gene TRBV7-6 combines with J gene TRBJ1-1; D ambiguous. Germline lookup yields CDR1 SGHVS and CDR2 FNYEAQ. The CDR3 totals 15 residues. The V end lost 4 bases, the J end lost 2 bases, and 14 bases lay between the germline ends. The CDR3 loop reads CASSSGSPPNTEAFF. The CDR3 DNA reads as TGTGCCAGCAGCTCAGGAAGTCCACCAAACACTGAAGCTTTCTTT.

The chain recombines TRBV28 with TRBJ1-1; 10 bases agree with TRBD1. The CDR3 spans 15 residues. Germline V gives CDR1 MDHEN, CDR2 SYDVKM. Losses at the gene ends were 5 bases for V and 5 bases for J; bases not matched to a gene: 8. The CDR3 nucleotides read TGTGCCAGCAGTGTCCACCGGGACAGGGGAACTGAAGCTTTCTTT. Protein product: CASSVHRDRGTEAFF.

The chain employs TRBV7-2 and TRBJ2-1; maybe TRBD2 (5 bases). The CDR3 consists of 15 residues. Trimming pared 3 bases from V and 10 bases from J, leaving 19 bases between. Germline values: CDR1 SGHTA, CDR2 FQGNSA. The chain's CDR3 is CASSFEGSIRQEQFF. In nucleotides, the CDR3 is TGTGCCAGCAGCTTCGAGGGTTCCATACGACAAGAGCAGTTCTTC.

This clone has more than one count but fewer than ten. DNA for the CDR3: TGTGCCAGCAGCACCCGGACGGCCGGAACCGGGGAGCTGTTTTTT. As protein: CASSTRTAGTGELFF. The rearrangement uses TRBV11-2 and TRBJ2-2; D is unclear. From germline, CDR1 is SGHAT and CDR2 FQNNGV. CDR3 length: 15 residues. Trimming shortened V by 5 bases and J by 5 bases, and 15 bases separated the two germline ends.

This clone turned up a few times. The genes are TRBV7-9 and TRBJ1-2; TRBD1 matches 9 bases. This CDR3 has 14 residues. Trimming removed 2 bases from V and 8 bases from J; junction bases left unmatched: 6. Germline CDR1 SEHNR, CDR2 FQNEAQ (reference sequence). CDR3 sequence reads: CASSLFRDREGYTF. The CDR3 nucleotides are TGTGCCAGCAGCTTATTCCGGGACAGGGAAGGCTACACCTTC.

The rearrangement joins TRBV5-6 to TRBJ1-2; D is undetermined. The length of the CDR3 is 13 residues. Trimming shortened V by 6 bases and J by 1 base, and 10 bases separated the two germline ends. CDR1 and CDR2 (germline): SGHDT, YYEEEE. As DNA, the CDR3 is TGTGCCAGCACCAGATGGGTTAACTATGGCTACACCTTC. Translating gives CASTRWVNYGYTF.